This T cell receptor beta chain originates from a study of blood T cell repertoires in COVID-19. Turning to the study itself: Acute-phase and convalescent COVID-19 samples originated in the United States, Italy and Spain. Nucleic acid was either cDNA or gDNA, and it came from T cells, B-cell-depleted T cells, or PBMCs.

Germline trimming cut 2 bases from V and 1 base from J; bases unmatched to any gene: 9. Germline values: CDR1 SGHVS, CDR2 FQNEAQ. The CDR3 is 17 residues long. Original processing methods: It was from reference gene primer amplification that nucleated cell counts were estimated. The repertoire was sequenced with immunoSEQ multiplex PCR; TCRdb's copy has only in-frame clones and lacks some. V, J and clone size are those of that table, while D and trimming were read from the DNA. Altogether 100,000 to 150,000 clones are present, roughly 84% being singletons, with the ten largest covering 1.4%. This receptor was obtained from a man aged 60-69 years with acute or convalescent COVID-19. The sample taken for sequencing was peripheral blood. The J gene is TRBJ2-5, the V gene TRBV7-8; TRBD2 matches at 8 bases. CDR3 coding DNA: TGTGCCAGCAGCTTAAAAGTGGCGGGGGGCCTCCAAGAGACCCAGTACTTC. Residues: CASSLKVAGGLQETQYF.